The present TCR beta chain was sequenced within a study of T cell responses to AZD1222 COVID-19 vaccine listed by TCRdb under 2021. Notes on the research overall: AZD1222 recipients given second doses at about 4 weeks or at about 12 weeks were pooled, since spike-specific TCR depth and breadth were not found to differ between the two schedules. Trial participants were enrolled by age into 18-55, 56-69 and 70-plus year subgroups, with roughly 160, 29 and 62 TCR-sequenced participants respectively. TCR sequencing was performed for 230 to 250 trial participants, of whom 200 to 210 were given two doses of AZD1222 and 26 were given two doses of MenACWY control vaccine.

Paper-wide results and their limitations: The vaccine-associated CD4 TCRs covered the entire spike protein, and the dominant responses fell in regions 160-218 and 743-854. Because no day 14 peak-response samples were available, the repertoires could be characterized only after the peak T cell response. Epitopes outside the regions mutated in the B.1.351 and B.1.1.7 variants were reportedly recognized by nearly half of the unique spike-specific TCRs. Spike-specific TCR breadth and depth rose significantly after two AZD1222 doses compared with day 0 and with MenACWY recipients. In the small 56-69-year group, the increase in depth fell short of significance, most likely because of low power. Participants were mostly white British, with more females than males. The authors suggested clonal diversity may have been underestimated. Conclusions about previously exposed vaccinees are limited because only six or seven AZD1222 recipients were SARS-CoV-2 seropositive at baseline.

Spanning cysteine to phenylalanine, the CDR3 consists of 17 amino acids. This entry keeps only the CDR3 DNA: 51 bases, framed from base 1. The junction shows trimming of 0 bases on V and 2 bases on J, and the gene matches do not reach 6 bases of it. CDR1 and CDR2 are read off the germline V gene (reference sequence) as PRHDT and FYEKMQ. Remarks on this clone: No cognate antigen has been identified for it. Base qualities are not provided; no much larger clone lies one nucleotide away.

The CDR3 regions of human TCRbeta chains were analyzed by immunosequencing. Concerning the study's data processing: Repertoire TCRs were matched against a reference library of SARS-CoV-2-specific TCRs generated with the MIRA antigen-specificity platform. Breadth was defined as the fraction of unique TCRs that were SARS-CoV-2-associated. Depth was defined as the fraction of total T cells that were SARS-CoV-2-associated. Using the MIRA data, each spike-specific TCR was assigned both to the spike region to which the TCR was reactive and to a CD4 or CD8 class. Log10-transformed breadth and depth values were compared by one-way ANOVA with Sidak's multiple comparisons tests. TCRdb re-hosts the immuneACCESS table, in-frame sequences only. Its copies lack some clones; in the studies checked, an unresolved V gene accounts for under half of them, and the cause for the rest is not known. V, J and clone size were drawn from that table, and D and trimming were deduced from the DNA. This sample lists 130,000 to 150,000 clones; roughly nine tenths were detected once. Around 1.4% of the sample comes from the top ten.

Reading the label with the study, this specimen's time point is: baseline before first vaccination. Vaccinee samples were obtained from the UK trials COV001 and COV002, which included a single-blind randomized controlled phase 2/3 trial of AZD1222 (ChAdOx1 nCoV-19) in healthy adults. For TCRbeta chain sequencing, PBMC samples from trial participants were taken at day 0 and at day 28 after the second dose. The source was peripheral blood, collected on day 0 of AZD1222 vaccination. This receptor was taken from an adult in good health. The V and J genes are TRBV13 and TRBJ2-3; TRBD2 fits 9 bases in the junction. In nucleotides, the sequence is TGTGCCAGCAGCTTAGGGACTAGCGGAGGCCTCACAGATACGCAGTATTTT. It is translated as CASSLGTSGGLTDTQYF. Outside the CDR3, residues come from the reference TRBV13 and TRBJ2-3 proteins, so the full variable domain is: AAGVIQSPRHLIKEKRETATLKCYPIPRHDTVYWYQQGPGQDPQFLISFYEKMQSDKGSIPDRFSAQQFSDYHSELNMSSLELGDSALYFCASSLGTSGGLTDTQYFGPGTRLTVL.